This TCR beta chain emerged from a study of control samples from healthy donors and cancer patients. Clones were read by immunoSEQ multiplex PCR, and TCRdb kept only the in-frame ones, dropping some. The sample holds 30,000 to 40,000 clones; 93% are singletons and the top ten take 1.7%. This CDR3 contains 14 residues. The germline V gene encodes CDR1 SNHLY and CDR2 FYNNEI. The J segment lost 3 bases and the V segment lost 5 bases, leaving 5 bases of the junction unmatched. The chain recombines TRBV2 with TRBJ2-3, with 7 positions matching TRBD1. The sequencing input was PBMCs. This receptor was obtained from a man aged 35-49 years with colorectal cancer. DNA of the CDR3: TGTGCCAGCAGTCCCAACAGGGGTACAGATACGCAGTATTTT. Its translation: CASSPNRGTDTQYF. Based on the CDR3 plus reference TRBV2 and TRBJ2-3, the full variable domain is EPEVTQTPSHQVTQMGQEVILRCVPISNHLYFYWYRQILGQKVEFLVSFYNNEISEKSEIFDDQFSVERPDGSNFTLKIRSTKLEDSAMYFCASSPNRGTDTQYFGPGTRLTVL.